The 31 T cell receptor beta chains below were found in one sample sequenced in a study of STAT5B mutations in CD4+ large granular lymphocyte leukemia. TCRdb keeps only in-frame clones here, not all; method: immunoSEQ multiplex PCR. The data show around 31,000 clones, with about 76% seen just once and around 1.1% held by the top ten. The sample was CD4+ T cells from blood buffy coats. All receptors derive from a human donor in good health.

This clone was found once. The chain links TRBV5-5 to TRBJ1-4; no clear D gene. Germline CDR1 SGHKS, CDR2 YYEKEE (reference sequence). CDR3 length: 13 residues. Trimming stripped 4 bases from V and 5 bases from J, with 9 bases between. The CDR3 loop reads CASSPGPNEKLFF. CDR3 DNA: TGTGCCAGCAGCCCCGGACCCAATGAAAAACTGTTTTTT.

The chain links TRBV2 to TRBJ1-5, with D unresolved. The CDR3 consists of 15 residues. Looked up from germline, CDR1 is SNHLY and CDR2 is FYNNEI. V lost 5 bases, J lost 5 bases, and 16 bases lay in between. As DNA, the CDR3 is TGTGCCAGCAGTAAGGATGGGCAGGACCATCAGCCCCAGCATTTT. This codes for CASSKDGQDHQPQHF.

The genes are TRBV7-9 and TRBJ2-7; no clear D gene. CDR1 and CDR2 (germline): SEHNR, FQNEAQ (reference sequence). The CDR3 contains 15 residues. V lost 5 bases and J lost 0, with 14 bases in between. Written as DNA, the CDR3 is TGTGCCAGCAGCGCAGGCCGGACGTTCTCCTACGAGCAGTACTTC. It is translated as CASSAGRTFSYEQYF. The full variable domain, with the rest looked up from reference TRBV7-9 and TRBJ2-7, is DTGVSQNPRHKITKRGQNVTFRCDPISEHNRLYWYRQTLGQGPEFLTYFQNEAQLEKSRLLSDRFSAERPKGSFSTLEIQRTEQGDSAMYLCASSAGRTFSYEQYFGPGTRLTVT.

This clone was seen once. For the CDR3, the DNA is TGTGCCAGCAGCTCACAGGGAGGAGGCGAAAAACTGTTTTTT. Amino acid sequence: CASSSQGGGEKLFF. The chain employs TRBV25-1 and TRBJ1-4; D may be TRBD1 (6 bases). From germline, CDR1 is MGHDK and CDR2 SYGVNS. The CDR3 contains 14 residues. V lost 6 bases and J 8 bases, leaving 16 bases between the germline ends. Complete variable domain (other parts from reference TRBV25-1 and TRBJ1-4): EADIYQTPRYLVIGTGKKITLECSQTMGHDKMYWYQQDPGMELHLIHYSYGVNSTEKGDLSSESTVSRIRTEHFPLTLESARPSHTSQYLCASSSQGGGEKLFFGSGTQLSVL.

The chain joins TRBV9 to TRBJ2-2, with 14 bases aligning to TRBD2. From germline, CDR1 is SGDLS and CDR2 YYNGEE. This CDR3 has 16 residues. V lost 4 bases and J lost 5; bases outside the gene matches: 4. CDR3 sequence: CASSTRTSGRTGELFF. CDR3 nucleotide sequence: TGTGCCAGCAGCACCCGGACTAGCGGGAGGACCGGGGAGCTGTTTTTT.

The J gene is TRBJ1-2, the V gene TRBV19; D gene ambiguous. Trimming stripped 5 bases from V and 4 bases from J, with 14 bases between. The CDR3 has 14 amino acids. From germline, CDR1 is LNHDA and CDR2 SQIVND (reference sequence). The CDR3 DNA sequence: TGTGCCAGTAGTCCCCAGAGGACGGCCTATGGCTACACCTTC. This gives the protein CASSPQRTAYGYTF.

Only a few counts were recorded for this clone. The chain joins TRBV19 to TRBJ1-5; unclear D gene. CDR1 and CDR2 from the germline V gene are LNHDA and SQIVND (reference sequence). Trimming took off 0 bases at V and 4 bases at J, with 10 bases between the two ends. The CDR3 is 15 residues long. CDR3 nucleotide sequence: TGTGCCAGTAGTATAGATACCAGAACAAATCAGCCCCAGCATTTT. Translated: CASSIDTRTNQPQHF.

In DNA, the CDR3 is TGTGCCAGCCCGCGGGGGGCGCGAGGTCAGCCCCAGCATTTT. This encodes CASPRGARGQPQHF. V and J are TRBV5-4 and TRBJ1-5; tentative D call: TRBD1 (6 bases). CDR1 is SGHNT, CDR2 YYREEE, per germline (reference sequence). Trimming took 7 bases from V and 6 from J, leaving 17 bases between them. CDR3 length equals 14 residues.

This clone is termed medium-sized. This CDR3 reads CASSLLAGQGGRDTQYF. The CDR3 DNA reads TGTGCCAGCAGCCTCCTCGCGGGACAGGGGGGCAGAGATACGCAGTATTTT. V usage is TRBV7-6 and J usage is TRBJ2-3, with 11 positions matching TRBD1. The length of the CDR3 is 17 residues. Germline values: CDR1 SGHVS, CDR2 FNYEAQ. The V gene end was trimmed by 5 bases and the J gene end by 5 bases; junction bases not matched to a gene: 12.

The rearrangement uses TRBV27 and TRBJ1-2, with unresolved D. V lost 6 bases and J 7 bases, leaving 12 bases between the germline ends. Per the germline V gene, CDR1 is MNHEY and CDR2 is SMNVEV (reference sequence). This CDR3 is built from 12 residues. CDR3 sequence: CASRKDAVGYTF. The DNA for the CDR3 is TGTGCCAGCAGGAAGGACGCGGTTGGCTACACCTTC.

This chain connects TRBV19 to TRBJ1-3; maybe TRBD1 (6 bases). Germline assignment: CDR1 LNHDA and CDR2 SQIVND (reference sequence). Trimming cost V 3 bases and J 0 bases, with 15 bases left between them. CDR3 length equals 17 residues. The CDR3 DNA sequence: TGTGCCAGTAGTATCGTTGGGGGCACCAGCTCTGGAAACACCATATATTTT. Its protein is CASSIVGGTSSGNTIYF.

The gene calls are TRBV18 and TRBJ1-2; D is uncertain. Germline V gives CDR1 KGHSH, CDR2 LQKENI. The CDR3 length is 13 residues. V lost 3 bases and J lost 3, with 8 bases in between. DNA of the CDR3: TGTGCCAGCTCACCCACAGATTACTATGGCTACACCTTC. This translates into CASSPTDYYGYTF. The full variable domain, completed using reference TRBV18 and TRBJ1-2, is NAGVMQNPRHLVRRRGQEARLRCSPMKGHSHVYWYRQLPEEGLKFMVYLQKENIIDESGMPKERFSAEFPKEGPSILRIQQVVRGDSAAYFCASSPTDYYGYTFGSGTRLTVV.

The rearrangement joins TRBV7-2 to TRBJ2-2, with a tentative D call TRBD1 (5 bases). The CDR3 totals 16 residues. CDR1 and CDR2 (germline): SGHTA, FQGNSA. V was clipped by 5 bases and J by 1 base, with 14 bases between them. The CDR3: CASSRLRQLNTGELFF. Written as DNA, the CDR3 is TGTGCCAGCAGCCGACTTCGACAGCTGAACACCGGGGAGCTGTTTTTT.

This chain connects TRBV7-2 to TRBJ2-2; no reliable D call. The germline V and J ends were trimmed by 3 bases and 1 base, with 6 bases remaining between them. CDR3 length: 14 amino acids. Germline assignment: CDR1 SGHTA and CDR2 FQGNSA. The CDR3 coding sequence is TGTGCCAGCAGCTTCCGACAGAACACCGGGGAGCTGTTTTTT. Translated, it gives CASSFRQNTGELFF.

J is TRBJ2-7 and V is TRBV5-6, with a tentative D call TRBD2 (5 bases). CDR3 length: 15 amino acids. The germline CDR1 and CDR2 sequences are SGHDT and YYEEEE. The V gene lost 1 base and the J gene lost 1 base, with 12 bases spanning the gap. In nucleotides, the CDR3 is TGTGCCAGCAGCTTGCAGGCCGGCGGGTCCTACGAGCAGTACGTC. Protein product: CASSLQAGGSYEQYV.

J is TRBJ2-1 and V is TRBV20-1; no clear D gene. Germline assignment: CDR1 DFQATT and CDR2 SNEGSKA (reference sequence). The CDR3 spans 11 residues. V was cut by 2 bases and J by 7 bases, with 6 bases left in between. CDR3 nucleotide sequence: TGCAGTGCTAGAAGGTCTAATGAGCAGTTCTTC. Amino acid sequence: CSARRSNEQFF.

This clone was recorded only once. The V gene is TRBV7-2, the J gene TRBJ1-1; D is unresolved. The ends were cut back, 7 bases at V and 2 bases at J, with 17 bases in the middle. CDR1 and CDR2 (germline): SGHTA, FQGNSA. The CDR3 runs 15 residues. Here the CDR3 reads CASTLYALQNTEAFF. The DNA of the CDR3 is TGTGCCAGCACCCTTTACGCCCTACAAAACACTGAAGCTTTCTTT.

This clone has a handful of counts. The J gene is TRBJ1-2, the V gene TRBV7-2; a weak D match, TRBD1 (5 bases). Deletions cut 0 bases from V and 8 bases from J, with 13 bases between. Looked up from germline, CDR1 is SGHTA and CDR2 is FQGNSA. CDR3 length: 14 amino acids. In DNA, the CDR3 is TGTGCCAGCAGCTTAGCGCTCCAGGGCCGGGGCTACACCTTC. It specifies CASSLALQGRGYTF.

V is TRBV7-9 and J is TRBJ2-7; D is undetermined. The CDR3 length is 14 residues. V was pared by 5 bases and J by 2 bases, with 13 bases between. Per the germline V gene, CDR1 is SEHNR and CDR2 is FQNEAQ (reference sequence). The CDR3 nucleotides read TGTGCCAGCAGCCCCCCCCGTGGGACCTACGAGCAGTACTTC. Its protein product is CASSPPRGTYEQYF.

The chain carries TRBV28 and TRBJ1-1; D uncertain. There are 17 residues in the CDR3. Germline CDR1 and CDR2: MDHEN and SYDVKM. V lost 1 base and J 3 bases, leaving 18 bases between the germline ends. The CDR3 reads CASSLYKNSGVYTEAFF. The DNA for the CDR3 is TGTGCCAGCAGTTTATACAAGAACTCTGGGGTCTACACTGAAGCTTTCTTT.

The chain uses TRBV19 and TRBJ1-5, with TRBD1 as a possible D gene (5 bases). CDR1 LNHDA and CDR2 SQIVND come from the germline V gene (reference sequence). Trimming stripped 7 bases from V and 1 base from J, with 17 bases between. There are 16 residues in the CDR3. This chain's CDR3 is CASIPLGAESNQPQHF. The CDR3, as DNA: TGTGCCAGTATTCCACTCGGGGCGGAAAGCAATCAGCCCCAGCATTTT.

The gene calls are TRBV30 and TRBJ2-1; 10 bases map to TRBD2. V lost 0 bases and J lost 9; bases outside the gene matches: 8. CDR3 size: 15 residues. CDR1 is GTSNPN, CDR2 SVGIG, per germline (reference sequence). CDR3 DNA sequence: TGTGCCTGGAGTGTACTAAGCGGGAGGGCCGGTGAGCAGTTCTTC. This translates into CAWSVLSGRAGEQFF.

The chain links TRBV7-9 to TRBJ2-3; D is possibly TRBD2 (6 bases). The CDR3 spans 15 residues. V lost 1 base and J lost 1, with 9 bases in between. CDR1 is SEHNR, CDR2 FQNEAQ, per germline (reference sequence). The CDR3 protein is CASSLVASGTDTQYF. For the CDR3, the DNA is TGTGCCAGCAGCTTAGTGGCTAGCGGCACAGATACGCAGTATTTT.

The genes are TRBV5-1 and TRBJ1-2, with 10 bases identical to TRBD1. Germline CDR1 is SGHRS and CDR2 is YFSETQ. V trimming: 5 bases; J trimming: 8 bases; junction bases outside the gene matches: 12. The CDR3 contains 15 residues. The CDR3 spells CASRRDRGAPNGYTF. CDR3 coding DNA: TGCGCCAGCAGGAGGGACAGGGGAGCTCCTAACGGCTACACCTTC.

The rearrangement links TRBV6-5 to TRBJ1-2; the match to TRBD1 covers 7 bases. Germline V gene sequence: CDR1 MNHEY, CDR2 SVGAGI. The CDR3 consists of 13 residues. Unmatched junction bases numbered 9, after V lost 6 bases and J lost 8 bases. The CDR3 is CASRGTVRRGYTF. CDR3 DNA: TGTGCCAGCAGGGGGACAGTTCGCAGGGGCTACACCTTC.

The V call is TRBV10-3, the J call TRBJ1-1; D is possibly TRBD1 (5 bases). Trimming removed 11 bases from V and 6 bases from J, with 22 bases in between. The CDR3 consists of 14 residues. Germline values: CDR1 ENHRY, CDR2 SYGVKD. CDR3 amino acids: CAASPGRPGAEAFF. The CDR3 DNA is TGTGCCGCCTCCCCCGGACGCCCGGGGGCTGAAGCTTTCTTT.

The J gene is TRBJ2-1, the V gene TRBV6-5; 9 bases are shared with TRBD2. The junction had 7 bases not matched to a gene; V was cut back by 8 bases and J by 2 bases. The CDR3 has 15 residues. Germline-derived CDR1 and CDR2 are MNHEY and SVGAGI. CDR3 amino acids: CASGGAGGPYNEQFF. As DNA, the CDR3 is TGTGCCAGCGGGGGAGCGGGGGGCCCCTACAATGAGCAGTTCTTC.

This clone was seen once. In DNA, the CDR3 is TGTGCCAGCAGCTTTAGCGGGGGGTCAGATACGCAGTATTTT. Protein product: CASSFSGGSDTQYF. The rearrangement uses TRBV7-2 and TRBJ2-3; 10 positions agree with TRBD2. CDR3 size: 14 residues. V lost 3 bases, J lost 4 bases, and 1 base stayed unmatched. Germline V gene data show CDR1 as SGHTA and CDR2 as FQGNSA.

This clone was recorded a few times. The CDR3 is CASGQWAGDEQFF. CDR3 bases: TGTGCCAGCGGACAGTGGGCCGGCGATGAGCAGTTCTTC. The rearrangement links TRBV6-1 to TRBJ2-1, with a weak D call TRBD1 (6 bases). The CDR3 has 13 residues. The germline CDR1 and CDR2 sequences are MNHNS and SASEGT. Trimming removed 8 bases from V and 8 bases from J, with 16 bases in between.

V usage is TRBV7-9 and J usage is TRBJ2-6; perhaps D is TRBD1 or TRBD2 (5 bases each). The length of the CDR3 is 19 residues. Germline V lookup: CDR1 SEHNR, CDR2 FQNEAQ (reference sequence). V was clipped by 5 bases and J by 0 bases, with 20 bases between them. CDR3 loop: CASSKEPGRVPSGANVLTF. Here the CDR3 DNA reads TGTGCCAGCAGCAAGGAACCGGGACGGGTCCCCTCTGGGGCCAACGTCCTGACTTTC.

The V gene is TRBV11-1, the J gene TRBJ2-2; D is uncertain. The CDR3 is made up of 14 amino acids. With 5 bases removed from V and 8 bases from J, the gap between germline ends came to 15 bases. The germline CDR1 and CDR2 sequences are SGHAT and FQDESV (reference sequence). DNA of the CDR3: TGTGCCAGCAGCACCCGGTCCCGCTCTGGGGAGCTGTTTTTT. It yields the protein CASSTRSRSGELFF.